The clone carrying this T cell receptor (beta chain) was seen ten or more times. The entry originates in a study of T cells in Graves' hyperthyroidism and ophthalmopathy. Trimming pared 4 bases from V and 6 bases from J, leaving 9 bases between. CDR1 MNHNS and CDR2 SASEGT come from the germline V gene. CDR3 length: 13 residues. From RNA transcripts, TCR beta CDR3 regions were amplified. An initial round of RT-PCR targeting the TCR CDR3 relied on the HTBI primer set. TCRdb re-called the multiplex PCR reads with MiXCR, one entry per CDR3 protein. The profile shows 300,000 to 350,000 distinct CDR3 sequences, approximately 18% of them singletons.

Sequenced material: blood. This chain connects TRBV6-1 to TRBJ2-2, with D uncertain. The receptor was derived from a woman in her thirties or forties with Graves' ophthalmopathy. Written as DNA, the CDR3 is TGTGCCAGCAGTGTATACAGTGCCGGGGAGCTGTTTTTT. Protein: CASSVYSAGELFF.